This record looks at one T cell receptor beta chain sequence and its context. The CDR3 has 13 amino acids. Trimming took off 10 bases at V and 5 bases at J, with 16 bases between the two ends. Per the germline V gene, CDR1 is MDHEN and CDR2 is SYDVKM. Noted time point: peripheral blood 6 weeks after treatment start. This sample was taken from a study of PD-L1 blockade in urothelial cancer. Study as a whole: Typically, measured as a median, blood samples had roughly 140,000 T cells.

TCRdb's copy holds only in-frame clones and misses some; the assay was immunoSEQ multiplex PCR. The sample lists nearly 50,000 clones; 65% to 85% were seen once. The chain links TRBV28 to TRBJ2-3, with D possibly being TRBD1 (6 bases). The specimen was PBMCs, collected around atezolizumab (anti-PD-L1) treatment. The TCR comes from a man aged 65 to 79 with urothelial cancer. The CDR3 loop reads CAIWGEGGDTQYF. CDR3 DNA sequence: TGTGCCATTTGGGGAGAAGGGGGAGATACGCAGTATTTT.